This record covers a single T cell receptor (beta chain). What it binds is unknown. This sample stems from a study of T cells in localized non-small cell lung cancer. Only in-frame clones appear in the TCRdb table, and some are missing; sequencing was by immunoSEQ multiplex PCR. The data contain about 78,000 clones, 84% of them seen just once; the ten biggest clones take up approximately 3%. Study results and caveats: Elevated circulating T cell density in blood was associated with longer overall survival. A median of around 60 clones ranked among the top 100 in tumor appeared in adjacent lung. Adjacent uninvolved lung tissue had the highest T cell clonality, exceeding tumor.

The specimen comprised peripheral blood, sampled before any cancer treatment. The receptor's source is a man aged 40 to 70 with stage I lung adenocarcinoma.

The CDR3, as DNA: TGTGCCAGCAGTGAAGCGCTAGGCGGGAGGGCATACAATGAGCAGTTCTTC. Protein sequence: CASSEALGGRAYNEQFF. V usage is TRBV6-1 and J usage is TRBJ2-1; 9 positions agree with TRBD2. Germline trimming cut 0 bases from V and 4 bases from J; bases unmatched to any gene: 7. The CDR3 consists of 17 residues. Looked up from germline, CDR1 is MNHNS and CDR2 is SASEGT.